Below are 32 T cell receptor beta chains sequenced from a single sample in a study of response to subunit inactivated influenza vaccine (dated by TCRdb to between 2017 and 2018). The library was generated by RT-PCR. The sequencing machine was an Illumina HiSeq 2500. TCRdb's own reprocessing of the public reads used fastp at Q25 and MiXCR and kept productive beta chains. Identical CDR3 protein sequences are pooled into one entry, listed with their most common genes and DNA. The table for this sample lists about 780,000 distinct CDR3 sequences; approximately 17% of them were counted only once. The ten top clones hold 9.5% to 13% of the sample. Sequenced here: PBMCs from blood, sampled about 5 days after vaccination. Receptors were obtained from a man aged 50 to 59 who received an inactivated influenza vaccine. Donor details come from another sample of the same person, matched by shared clones.

Only a few counts were recorded for this clonotype. V gene TRBV6-2 or TRBV6-3 combines with J gene TRBJ2-1; 7 bases map to TRBD2. Trimming cost V 7 bases and J 3 bases; bases outside gene matches: 12. The germline gives CDR1 MNHEY, CDR2 SVGEGT. CDR3 size: 16 residues. The CDR3 DNA sequence: TGTGCCAGCAACTTCGGGGCCCTAGCGGACTACAATGAGCAGTTCTTC. Protein sequence: CASNFGALADYNEQFF.

This clonotype came up many times. This sequence joins TRBV29-1 and TRBJ2-7, with D maybe TRBD1 (5 bases). The CDR3 loop spans 12 amino acids. Deletions cut 4 bases from V and 3 bases from J, with 10 bases between. The germline V gene has CDR1 SQVTM and CDR2 ANQGSEA. The CDR3 reads CSVVSQGYEQYF. Here the CDR3 DNA reads TGCAGCGTTGTTTCTCAGGGCTACGAGCAGTACTTC.

This sequence joins TRBV28 and TRBJ2-1; 9 positions agree with TRBD2. CDR1 is MDHEN, CDR2 SYDVKM, per germline. J lost 5 bases, V lost 4 bases, and 12 bases had no gene match. The CDR3 loop spans 17 amino acids. CDR3 nucleotides: TGTGCCAGCAGTTCTCAAATAGCGGGGGCTCAGAACAATGAGCAGTTCTTC. Protein: CASSSQIAGAQNNEQFF.

In the case of this clonotype: Relative to the germline gene, one junction end is altered; a read error may explain this. This sequence joins TRBV12-3 or TRBV12-4 and TRBJ2-3; TRBD1 might be the D (6 bases). CDR3 length: 17 residues. In DNA form, the CDR3 reads TGTGCCTGCAGTTCTTTCCAGGGGCCGCGAAGCACAGATACGCAGTATTTT. This gives the protein CACSSFQGPRSTDTQYF.

The chain links TRBV6-1 to TRBJ2-7, with D possibly TRBD1 on 6 matching bases. CDR3 length: 14 residues. Between the trimmed V and J ends, which lost 6 bases and 6 bases, there was a span of 18 bases. Germline V gene sequence: CDR1 MNHNS, CDR2 SASEGT. The CDR3 is CASSPTGHRTEQYF. The CDR3 region has the DNA TGTGCCAGCAGCCCGACAGGACATAGGACCGAGCAGTACTTC.

The chain links TRBV2 to TRBJ1-1; perhaps TRBD1 as D (5 bases). Between the trimmed V and J ends, which lost 7 bases and 5 bases, there was a span of 14 bases. Germline values: CDR1 SNHLY, CDR2 FYNNEI. The CDR3 loop spans 13 amino acids. As DNA, the CDR3 is TGTGCCAGCACCTGGGGGTGGGAAACTGAAGCTTTCTTT. Its protein is CASTWGWETEAFF.

The chain couples TRBV5-1 to TRBJ2-2; possibly TRBD2 for D (6 bases). V was clipped by 0 bases and J by 3 bases, with 12 bases between them. Germline loops: CDR1 SGHRS, CDR2 YFSETQ. The CDR3 runs 16 residues. This CDR3 reads CASSLVGGTYTGELFF. The CDR3 DNA follows: TGCGCCAGCAGCTTGGTTGGCGGGACCTACACCGGGGAGCTGTTTTTT.

This clonotype was seen a handful of times. CDR3 in DNA: TGCAGCGTTGCTACAGGGGCGAATGAGCAGTTCTTC. Its translation: CSVATGANEQFF. V gene TRBV29-1 combines with J gene TRBJ2-1, with 7 positions matching TRBD1. CDR3 length: 12 residues. After removal of 4 bases from V and 7 bases from J, the junction contained 4 bases not matched to a gene. Germline CDR1 and CDR2: SQVTM and ANQGSEA.

The chain combines TRBV5-1 with TRBJ2-5; 7 bases are shared with TRBD1. This CDR3 has 15 residues. Germline V gene sequence: CDR1 SGHRS, CDR2 YFSETQ. Trimming cost V 4 bases and J 2 bases; bases outside gene matches: 8. CDR3 loop: CASSLVTQGQETQYF. The DNA for the CDR3 is TGCGCCAGCAGCCTGGTTACACAGGGGCAAGAGACCCAGTACTTC.

There are a few counts of this clonotype. This sequence joins TRBV20-1 and TRBJ1-6; tentative D call: TRBD1 (5 bases). The CDR3 spans 16 residues. Germline V gives CDR1 DFQATT, CDR2 SNEGSKA (reference sequence). Trimming left V 6 bases short and J 4 bases short, with 19 bases between. The CDR3 DNA follows: TGCAGTGCGCACCGGGACGGCAAGATATATAATTCACCCCTCCACTTT. Protein product: CSAHRDGKIYNSPLHF.

This chain joins TRBV6-5 and TRBJ2-3; D may be TRBD1 or TRBD2 (5 bases each). This CDR3 has 15 residues. Germline V gives CDR1 MNHEY, CDR2 SVGAGI. The germline V and J ends were trimmed by 1 base and 3 bases, with 11 bases remaining between them. The DNA for the CDR3 is TGTGCCAGCAGTTACTTTGAGGGGTCGACAGATACGCAGTATTTT. This codes for CASSYFEGSTDTQYF.

The chain combines TRBV7-2 with TRBJ2-3; possible D gene TRBD2, 5 bases. Germline-derived CDR1 and CDR2 are SGHTA and FQGNSA. V lost 5 bases and J lost 2, with 14 bases in between. The CDR3 totals 15 residues. CDR3 loop: CASSLPGSYTDTQYF. CDR3 in DNA: TGTGCCAGCAGCCTCCCGGGGAGTTACACAGATACGCAGTATTTT.

This clonotype showed up just a few times. The chain has TRBV7-3 and TRBJ2-7; a possible D gene is TRBD1 (5 bases). The CDR3 contains 14 residues. The germline V gene has CDR1 SGHTA and CDR2 FQGTGA. V gave up 1 base and J gave up 2 bases, with 9 bases separating them. The CDR3 DNA follows: TGTGCCAGCAGCTTAAGTACAGGCCCCTACGAGCAGTACTTC. This translates into CASSLSTGPYEQYF.

This clonotype was detected only a few times. V is TRBV9 and J is TRBJ2-2; no firm D call. The germline V and J ends were trimmed by 6 bases and 1 base, with 13 bases remaining between them. CDR1 is SGDLS and CDR2 is YYNGEE in the germline V gene. The CDR3 is 15 amino acids. DNA of the CDR3: TGTGCCAGCAACCCGGAACCACGGAACACCGGGGAGCTGTTTTTT. Its translation: CASNPEPRNTGELFF.

In this sample, this clonotype turned up many times. The chain employs TRBV29-1 and TRBJ1-1; TRBD1 matches at 7 bases. Trimming took 7 bases from V and 4 from J; bases not matched to a gene: 9. This CDR3 is 13 amino acids long. Germline CDR1 reads SQVTM; CDR2 reads ANQGSEA. The chain's CDR3 is CSGRQGRRTEAFF. The CDR3 DNA is TGCAGCGGAAGACAGGGACGACGCACTGAAGCTTTCTTT.

This clonotype was observed many times. CDR3 DNA sequence: TGTGCCAGCAGCTCAGACGGGAGGTCGCAGTATTTT. Translated, it gives CASSSDGRSQYF. This chain links TRBV7-6 with TRBJ2-3, with TRBD2 identical over 7 bases. The germline V gene encodes CDR1 SGHVS and CDR2 FNYEAQ. This CDR3 is 12 amino acids long. Unmatched junction bases numbered 5, after V lost 4 bases and J lost 10 bases.

This clonotype was seen only a few times. V and J are TRBV10-3 and TRBJ2-7, with 9 bases that match TRBD2. The CDR3 sequence is 15 residues long. Germline V gene sequence: CDR1 ENHRY, CDR2 SYGVKD. Trimming at V came to 3 bases and at J to 3 bases, leaving 6 bases not matched to a gene. CDR3 in DNA: TGTGCCATCAGTGAACTAGCGGGTCGGGACTACGAGCAGTACTTC. Amino acids: CAISELAGRDYEQYF.

As DNA, the CDR3 is TGTGCCAGCACCCATGGACAGGGTAATGGCTACACCTTC. This translates into CASTHGQGNGYTF. The chain links TRBV6-1 to TRBJ1-2; 8 bases agree with TRBD1. Germline loops: CDR1 MNHNS, CDR2 SASEGT. The CDR3 runs 13 residues. Germline trimming cut 7 bases from V and 6 bases from J; bases unmatched to any gene: 7.

V usage is TRBV18 and J usage is TRBJ2-6; D is unclear. Germline CDR1 and CDR2: KGHSH and LQKENI. Trimming left V 1 base short and J 0 bases short, with 10 bases between. The CDR3 extends over 17 amino acids. CDR3 protein: CASSPLVRSSGANVLTF. In DNA, the CDR3 is TGTGCCAGCTCACCACTAGTTAGAAGCTCTGGGGCCAACGTCCTGACTTTC.

This clonotype was detected only a few times. CDR3 bases: TGCAGTCAGGGGACTAGCGGACGTTTGGGGGAGCAGTACTTC. Amino acid sequence: CSQGTSGRLGEQYF. The V gene is TRBV20-1, the J gene TRBJ2-7, with TRBD2 matching over 11 bases. The CDR3 contains 14 residues. V was clipped by 8 bases and J by 7 bases; unmatched bases: 13. The germline CDR1 and CDR2 sequences are DFQATT and SNEGSKA (reference sequence).

V gene TRBV11-2 combines with J gene TRBJ2-3; no reliable D call. Trimming pared 5 bases from V and 8 bases from J, leaving 14 bases between. CDR3 length: 13 residues. Germline CDR1 and CDR2: SGHAT and FQNNGV. The CDR3 sequence is CASSPPVVVTQYF. CDR3 sequence (DNA): TGTGCCAGCAGCCCCCCCGTTGTCGTTACGCAGTATTTT.

This clonotype was seen a few times. This sequence joins TRBV20-1 and TRBJ1-1; D unclear. The germline V gene encodes CDR1 DFQATT and CDR2 SNEGSKA (reference sequence). There are 14 residues in the CDR3. V lost 6 bases and J 0 bases, leaving 14 bases between the germline ends. CDR3 amino acids: CSARRQIMNTEAFF. CDR3 in DNA: TGCAGTGCCCGGCGGCAGATAATGAACACTGAAGCTTTCTTT.

Here the CDR3 reads CASSLVRDRNEQFF. The CDR3, as DNA: TGCGCCAGCAGCTTGGTAAGGGACCGGAATGAGCAGTTCTTC. The chain joins TRBV5-1 to TRBJ2-1, with D perhaps being TRBD1 or TRBD2 (5 bases each). The V gene lost 0 bases and the J gene lost 7 bases, with 11 bases spanning the gap. The CDR3 is made up of 14 amino acids. Germline-derived CDR1 and CDR2 are SGHRS and YFSETQ.

CDR3 DNA: TGTGCCACCAGTGATTCACCCGGGACATATGGCTACACCTTC. Amino acids: CATSDSPGTYGYTF. The chain combines TRBV24-1 with TRBJ1-2; D is possibly TRBD1 (6 bases). The V gene lost 2 bases and the J gene lost 5 bases, with 11 bases spanning the gap. Germline lookup yields CDR1 KGHDR and CDR2 SFDVKD. The CDR3 is 14 amino acids.

The rearrangement links TRBV7-2 to TRBJ2-3, with a possible D match to TRBD2 (6 bases). The germline V gene has CDR1 SGHTA and CDR2 FQGNSA. V was shortened by 2 bases and J by 3 bases, with 15 bases between the two germline ends. There are 16 residues in the CDR3. Written as DNA, the CDR3 is TGTGCCAGCAGCTTATGGGCGGGAAGGGATACAGATACGCAGTATTTT. Encoded protein: CASSLWAGRDTDTQYF.

This clonotype has more than one count but fewer than ten. This chain connects TRBV28 to TRBJ2-2; a weak D match, TRBD2 (6 bases). Germline V lookup: CDR1 MDHEN, CDR2 SYDVKM. The length of the CDR3 is 15 residues. Trimming removed 2 bases at V and 4 bases at J, with 11 bases between. The CDR3 region is CASSLDIGSTGELFF. The CDR3 DNA sequence: TGTGCCAGCAGTTTAGATATCGGGAGCACCGGGGAGCTGTTTTTT.

The DNA for the CDR3 is TGTGCCAGCAGGGATCCGGGACAGGGGGCTGCAGATACGCAGTATTTT. This gives the protein CASRDPGQGAADTQYF. The rearrangement uses TRBV6-2 or TRBV6-3 and TRBJ2-3; 12 bases align to TRBD1. CDR1 MNHEY and CDR2 SVGEGT come from the germline V gene. The V and J ends lost 6 bases and 4 bases, in that order; junction bases with no gene match: 8. The length of the CDR3 is 16 residues.

This clonotype has more than one count but fewer than ten. The gene calls are TRBV29-1 and TRBJ2-3; tentatively, D is TRBD1 (6 bases). The CDR3 has 14 amino acids. V lost 7 bases and J 0 bases, leaving 14 bases between the germline ends. Germline assignment: CDR1 SQVTM and CDR2 ANQGSEA. The CDR3 sequence is CSGVTGSSTDTQYF. The DNA of the CDR3 is TGCAGCGGGGTTACAGGGTCTAGCACAGATACGCAGTATTTT.

The J gene is TRBJ2-7, the V gene TRBV7-8; tentative D call: TRBD1 (5 bases). V gave up 4 bases and J gave up 1 base, with 14 bases separating them. The CDR3 spans 15 residues. Germline V CDR1 and CDR2: SGHVS, FQNEAQ. The CDR3 coding sequence is TGTGCCAGCAGCTGGCAGGGCCAAGATTCCTACGAGCAGTACTTC. This translates into CASSWQGQDSYEQYF.

This clonotype was counted at least ten times. The V call is TRBV5-1, the J call TRBJ2-1, with D hard to call. Trimming stripped 0 bases from V and 0 bases from J, with 4 bases between. CDR1 is SGHRS and CDR2 is YFSETQ in the germline V gene. This CDR3 contains 14 residues. In nucleotides, the CDR3 is TGCGCCAGCAGCTTGGACGGCTCCTACAATGAGCAGTTCTTC. Protein sequence: CASSLDGSYNEQFF.

In its sample, this clonotype was seen many times. The rearrangement joins TRBV6-5 to TRBJ2-5, with no clear D. CDR1 MNHEY and CDR2 SVGAGI come from the germline V gene. Trimming removed 8 bases at V and 5 bases at J, with 9 bases between. The CDR3 runs 11 residues. CDR3: CASRVGETQYF. The CDR3, as DNA: TGTGCCAGCCGGGTTGGGGAGACCCAGTACTTC.

This clonotype was detected a few times. V usage is TRBV29-1 and J usage is TRBJ2-7; 10 positions match TRBD1. Germline-derived CDR1 and CDR2 are SQVTM and ANQGSEA. The V and J ends lost 7 bases and 6 bases, in that order; junction bases with no gene match: 12. This CDR3 is 14 amino acids long. DNA of the CDR3: TGCAGCGCCAGGGGGGGGACAGGGGTAGGCGAGCAGTACTTC. Protein: CSARGGTGVGEQYF.